A selection of T cell receptor beta chains follows, all from one sample in a study of beta chain features in type 1 diabetes. Sequenced by immunoSEQ multiplex PCR; TCRdb stores in-frame clones only, minus some. This table holds about 160,000 clones, roughly 65% found once. The sequenced sample consisted of naive CD4+ T cells from blood. The receptors shown here come from a man in his thirties or forties with type 1 diabetes. Both conserved end residues are part of each CDR3. The order of the fields is V gene, D gene, J gene, CDR3 protein. D genes are given only for firm matches.

TRBV2	TRBD2	TRBJ2-3	CASRPRRGGTDTQYF
TRBV29-1	NA	TRBJ1-1	CSVSTGAEAFF
TRBV29-1	TRBD1	TRBJ2-5	CSADRQETQYF
TRBV4-3	NA	TRBJ2-7	CASSQELPMHEQYF
TRBV11-2	NA	TRBJ2-7	CASSSRLQQYF
TRBV7-2	NA	TRBJ2-5	CASSLAAGAQYF
TRBV30	TRBD2	TRBJ2-1	CAWMTSGGRDEQFF
TRBV13	TRBD1	TRBJ1-2	CASSPTGGNGYTF
TRBV29-1	NA	TRBJ2-5	CSGDSEGFGETQYF
TRBV14	NA	TRBJ2-3	CASSAGTEYYTDTQYF
TRBV7-2	TRBD2	TRBJ2-7	CASSLGGGGYEQYF
TRBV7-6	NA	TRBJ2-3	CASSLEIRADTQYF
TRBV4-3	NA	TRBJ1-6	CASSQEGFRGEDSPLHF
TRBV29-1	NA	TRBJ2-7	CSAKQGWEQYF
TRBV29-1	TRBD1	TRBJ1-1	CSVAGTGGVEAFF
TRBV5-1	TRBD1	TRBJ1-1	CASSLGQAYMNTEAFF
TRBV9	NA	TRBJ1-1	CASSDPPGIGTEAFF
TRBV7-2	NA	TRBJ2-3	CASSRDRLETQYF
TRBV29-1	TRBD2	TRBJ2-7	CSVVASGGHEQYF
TRBV15	NA	TRBJ1-2	CATSREGRIGYTF
TRBV29-1	NA	TRBJ2-7	CSVAFSVNEQYF
TRBV20-1	NA	TRBJ2-5	CSARAGVPQYF
TRBV30	NA	TRBJ1-1	CAWTREVNTEAFF
TRBV30	NA	TRBJ1-2	CAWTEVGGGYTF
TRBV4-1	NA	TRBJ2-3	CASSQPKHIPVGDTQYF
TRBV19	NA	TRBJ2-7	CASSISRFYEQYF
TRBV7-9	TRBD1	TRBJ2-2	CASSPRDRGLTGELFF
TRBV2	TRBD2	TRBJ2-7	CASTGGYEQYF
TRBV28	NA	TRBJ1-2	CASSLFPDSYGYTF
TRBV29-1	NA	TRBJ1-1	CSVQPRSADTEAFF
TRBV29-1	NA	TRBJ2-2	CSVEDLGSLNTGELFF
TRBV7-9	NA	TRBJ1-1	CASSLTTHTEAFF
TRBV18	NA	TRBJ2-3	CASSPADPRDTQYF
TRBV7-9	TRBD1	TRBJ1-6	CASSLGPGGGSPLHF
TRBV7-6	TRBD2	TRBJ2-5	CASSPSGGDGETQYF
TRBV2	NA	TRBJ1-6	CASSVNPDSGNSPLHF
TRBV29-1	NA	TRBJ2-6	CSIRIPGANVLTF
TRBV9	NA	TRBJ1-3	CASSLGVTGNTIYF
TRBV7-2	NA	TRBJ2-1	CASSLALEVNEQFF
TRBV10-3	NA	TRBJ1-2	CAIRTRTDLYGYTF
TRBV19	NA	TRBJ1-1	CASSRGIRSEAFF